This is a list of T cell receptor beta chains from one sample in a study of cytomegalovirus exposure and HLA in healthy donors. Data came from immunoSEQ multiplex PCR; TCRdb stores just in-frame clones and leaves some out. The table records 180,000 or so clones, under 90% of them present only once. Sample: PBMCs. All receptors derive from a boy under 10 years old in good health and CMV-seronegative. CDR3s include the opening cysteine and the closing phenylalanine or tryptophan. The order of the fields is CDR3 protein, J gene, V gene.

CASSYDTGVRTGELFF,TRBJ2-2,TRBV6-5
CVGGVAGELFF,TRBJ2-2,TRBV2
CASSPNPREQGNTIYF,TRBJ1-3,TRBV6-6
CASRGRTEAFF,TRBJ1-1,TRBV4-3
CASSEYSSYEQYF,TRBJ2-7,TRBV6-1
CASRKDRGSSFSGNTIYF,TRBJ1-3,TRBV7-9
CASSVGLAGSNEQFF,TRBJ2-1,TRBV9
CASSQGWATSSGNTIYF,TRBJ1-3,TRBV4-3
CASSPNQMNTEAFF,TRBJ1-1,TRBV18
CASSAGQSSYEQYF,TRBJ2-7,TRBV19
CASSLGQGSNYGYTF,TRBJ1-2,TRBV5-4
CASSFREANTEAFF,TRBJ1-1,TRBV7-2
CASSLRSPEVTEAFF,TRBJ1-1,TRBV27
CSVSSKSEAFF,TRBJ1-1,TRBV29-1
CASSQGLAEGYEQYF,TRBJ2-7,TRBV4-2
CASSLEANYGYTF,TRBJ1-2,TRBV27
CASSFGPGVQETQYF,TRBJ2-5,TRBV5-4
CASSYSRGDGGYTF,TRBJ1-2,TRBV6-5
CASSTAGPDNYGYTF,TRBJ1-2,TRBV19
CASSTNRGGNYGYTF,TRBJ1-2,TRBV19
CASRGQGLTYGYTF,TRBJ1-2,TRBV19
CASSLVWDREPRNSPLHF,TRBJ1-6,TRBV7-2
CASSPPGQNWYEQYF,TRBJ2-7,TRBV4-2
CASSPRGLRDNEQFF,TRBJ2-1,TRBV18
CASSSLRSGELFF,TRBJ2-2,TRBV5-4
CASSLGLAQETQYF,TRBJ2-5,TRBV5-1
CASSPPSGTVPPEQYF,-,TRBV5-6
CASSVAGEGTEAFF,TRBJ1-1,TRBV9
CASSQVVRVFSGANVLTF,TRBJ2-6,TRBV4-2
CASSELINSYEQYF,TRBJ2-7,TRBV5-1
CSAGGGDGGYTF,TRBJ1-2,TRBV29-1
CAIRTSRGLGYGYTF,TRBJ1-2,TRBV10-3
CASSEGGGPYYEQYF,-,TRBV6-1
CASSSLGQISEAFF,TRBJ1-1,TRBV7-6
CASSSYRGDYEQYF,TRBJ2-7,TRBV19
CASRLRGVGTDTQYF,TRBJ2-3,TRBV6-5
CASSQVLSGANTGELFF,TRBJ2-2,TRBV4-3
CASSLDMTGVVYEQYF,TRBJ2-7,TRBV5-1